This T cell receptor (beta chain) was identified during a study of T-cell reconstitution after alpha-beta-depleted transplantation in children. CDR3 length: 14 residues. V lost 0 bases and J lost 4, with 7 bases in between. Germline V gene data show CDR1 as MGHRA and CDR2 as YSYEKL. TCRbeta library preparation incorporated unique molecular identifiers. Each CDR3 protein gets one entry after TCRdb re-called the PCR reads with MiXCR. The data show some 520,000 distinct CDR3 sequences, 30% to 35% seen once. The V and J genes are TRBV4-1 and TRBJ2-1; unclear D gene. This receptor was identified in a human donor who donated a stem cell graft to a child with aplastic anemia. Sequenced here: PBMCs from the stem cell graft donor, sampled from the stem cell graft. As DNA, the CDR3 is TGCGCCAGCAGCCAAGATCCGGATTACAATGAGCAGTTCTTC. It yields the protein CASSQDPDYNEQFF.